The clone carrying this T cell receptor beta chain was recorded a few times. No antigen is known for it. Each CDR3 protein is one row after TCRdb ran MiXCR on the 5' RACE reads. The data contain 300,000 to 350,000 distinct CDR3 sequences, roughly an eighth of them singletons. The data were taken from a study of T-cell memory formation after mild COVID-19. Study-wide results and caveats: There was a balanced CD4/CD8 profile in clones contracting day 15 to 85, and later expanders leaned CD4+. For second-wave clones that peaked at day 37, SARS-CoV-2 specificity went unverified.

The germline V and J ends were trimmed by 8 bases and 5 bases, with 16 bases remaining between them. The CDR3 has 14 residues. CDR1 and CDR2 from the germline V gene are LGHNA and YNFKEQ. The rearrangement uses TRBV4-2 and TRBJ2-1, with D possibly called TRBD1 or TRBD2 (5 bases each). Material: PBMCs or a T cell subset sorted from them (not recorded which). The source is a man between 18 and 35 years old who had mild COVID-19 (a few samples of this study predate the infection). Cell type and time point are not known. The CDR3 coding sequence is TGTGCCAGCTCGGGTGGGGCGGGTCACAATGAGCAGTTCTTC. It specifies CASSGGAGHNEQFF.